This is a list of T cell receptor beta chains from one sample in a study of blood T cell repertoires in COVID-19. TCRdb keeps only in-frame clones here, not all; method: immunoSEQ multiplex PCR. The sample yields about 15,000 clones, around 92% seen once. Sample: peripheral blood. Receptors were obtained from a human donor in a cohort sampled during active COVID-19. Each CDR3 is given with its conserved first and last residue. A D gene is named only where the DNA matches it firmly. Size is omitted from some rows. Given values are once, few, many or a class for expanded clones.

TRBV6-5	-	-	TRBJ2-5	TGTGCCAGCAGGACGCAGGGTTTAAAGACCCAGTACTTC	CASRTQGLKTQYF
TRBV30	-	TRBD1	TRBJ1-4	TGTGCCTGGAGTGTACCGCACAGGGGGGGACATGAAAAACTGTTTTTT	CAWSVPHRGGHEKLFF
TRBV29-1	-	TRBD1	TRBJ1-2	TGCAGCGTTGAGGGGACAGCCCAGGGAGGCTACACCTTC	CSVEGTAQGGYTF
TRBV6-5	-	-	TRBJ2-3	TGTGCCAGCAGACGAGGGCAGGGCACAGATACGCAGTATTTT	CASRRGQGTDTQYF
TRBV2	-	-	TRBJ1-2	TGTGCCAGCAGTGTTTCCACTAACCCCTATGGCTACACCTTC	CASSVSTNPYGYTF
TRBV3-1/TRBV3-2	once	-	TRBJ1-5	TGTGCCAGCAGCCAAGAGGGCAGATATAGCAATCAGCCCCAGCATTTT	CASSQEGRYSNQPQHF
TRBV6-5	-	TRBD1	TRBJ2-1	TGTGCCAGCAGTATCCGGGACAGGGATGAGCAGTTCTTC	CASSIRDRDEQFF
TRBV7-9	few	-	TRBJ1-1	TGTGCCAGCAGTTCCCAGGGGAACACTGAAGCTTTCTTT	CASSSQGNTEAFF
TRBV3-1/TRBV3-2	-	TRBD1	TRBJ1-1	TGTGCCAGCAGCCAAGGCAGACAGGGCTCTGCTTTCTTT	CASSQGRQGSAFF
TRBV7-2	few	TRBD1	TRBJ1-1	TGTGCCAGCAGCTTATGGACAGGGCGGATGGCTTTCTTT	CASSLWTGRMAFF
TRBV5-1	-	-	TRBJ2-1	TGCGCCAGCAGCCCGAGTGGGCAGGGAACCTACAATGAGCAGTTCTTC	CASSPSGQGTYNEQFF
TRBV30	few	-	TRBJ1-5	TGTGCCTGGGGGTCAACCTCGGGGCCCCAGCATTTT	CAWGSTSGPQHF
TRBV7-7	-	-	TRBJ2-7	TGTGCCAGCAGCCCCAGGGCAGGGTTCTCCTACGAGCAGTACTTC	CASSPRAGFSYEQYF
TRBV7-9	large	TRBD1	TRBJ2-1	TGTGCCAGCAGCTCACTCAGGGGGAGCTCCTACAATGAGCAGTTCTTC	CASSSLRGSSYNEQFF
TRBV12-5	once	TRBD2	TRBJ2-3	TGTGCTAGTGGTCCCCTGGGAGCGGGGCTAGATACGCAGTATTTT	CASGPLGAGLDTQYF
TRBV28	-	TRBD1	TRBJ1-5	TGTGCCAGCAGTTTACCTTCCGGGACAGGGCATCAGCCCCAGCATTTT	CASSLPSGTGHQPQHF
TRBV19	few	-	TRBJ1-2	TGTGCCAGTGGCAATACCGGGACACCTTCTAACTATGGCTACACCTTC	CASGNTGTPSNYGYTF
TRBV30	once	-	TRBJ1-3	TGTGCCTGGAGTACGACAAATAATAGAAACACCATATATTTT	CAWSTTNNRNTIYF
TRBV7-2	-	TRBD1	TRBJ2-7	TGTGCCAGCAGCGCAACCGGGACAGGGTGGCAGTACTTC	CASSATGTGWQYF
TRBV29-1	-	TRBD2	TRBJ2-1	TGCAGCGGGGGGGCGGGGGGGTCGAATGAGCAGTTCTTC	CSGGAGGSNEQFF
TRBV25-1	-	-	TRBJ2-3	TGTGCCAGCAGTGAACAGGGGAGCCCAGATACGCAGTATTTT	CASSEQGSPDTQYF
TRBV24-1	-	TRBD2	TRBJ2-3	TGTGCCACCAGTGATGCACTAGCGGGGGGGCCAGATACGCAGTATTTT	CATSDALAGGPDTQYF
TRBV3-1/TRBV3-2	-	-	TRBJ1-1	TGTGCCAGCAGCCAGTCCGAGGCAACTGAAGCTTTCTTT	CASSQSEATEAFF
TRBV5-1	once	-	TRBJ1-5	TGCGCCAGCAGCTTCGGAGGGTCTAGCAATCAGCCCCAGCATTTT	CASSFGGSSNQPQHF
TRBV3-1/TRBV3-2	-	-	TRBJ2-2	TGTGCCAGCAGCCAAGATCGGAGAGACAGGCCCTCTCGGACCGGGGAGCTGTTTTTT	CASSQDRRDRPSRTGELFF
TRBV5-8	-	TRBD1	TRBJ2-5	TGTGCCAGCAGCTCCCGTACCGGGACAGTCAAGACCGGGGAGGAGACCCAGTACTTC	CASSSRTGTVKTGEETQYF
TRBV3-1/TRBV3-2	-	-	TRBJ2-5	TGTGCCAGCAGCCCGGGACTTGTTAAAGAGACCCAGTACTTC	CASSPGLVKETQYF
TRBV18	-	TRBD1	TRBJ2-7	TGTGCCAGCTCACCAAGTAGGGACAGGGGGTACGAGCAGTACTTC	CASSPSRDRGYEQYF
TRBV6-2/TRBV6-3	-	-	TRBJ1-5	TGTGCCAGCAGTGAGGTTGGGGCTGGCAATCAGCCCCAGCATTTT	CASSEVGAGNQPQHF
TRBV19	once	-	TRBJ2-7	TGTGCCAGTAGTATAGCTTGGGAGTACGAGCAGTACTTC	CASSIAWEYEQYF
TRBV5-1	-	-	TRBJ1-1	TGCGCCAGCAGCTTTAGGGGGACTGAAGCTTTCTTT	CASSFRGTEAFF
TRBV9	-	-	TRBJ1-2	TGTGCCAGCAGCGGGGGGGACTACTATGGCTACACCTTC	CASSGGDYYGYTF
TRBV14	-	TRBD1	TRBJ2-6	TGTGCCAGCAGCCGGGGACAGGGGGTCGGTGGGGCCAACGTCCTGACTTTC	CASSRGQGVGGANVLTF
TRBV6-5	-	TRBD1	TRBJ2-7	TGTGCCAGCGGGCGGACAGGCAACTCCTACGAGCAGTACTTC	CASGRTGNSYEQYF
TRBV5-4	-	TRBD1	TRBJ2-3	TGTGCCAGCAGCACGGGGACAGGGGGCGTAGATACGCAGTATTTT	CASSTGTGGVDTQYF
TRBV5-1	-	-	TRBJ2-5	TGCGCCAGCCTCGTTCCAGGCCAAGAGACCCAGTACTTC	CASLVPGQETQYF
TRBV21-1	-	-	TRBJ2-1	TGTGCCAGCAGCCCCCAGAGTTCGGACAGGGGGCCTTACAATGAGCAGTTCTTC	CASSPQSSDRGPYNEQFF
TRBV5-6	-	-	TRBJ1-1	TGTGCCAGCAGCTTGGACGGGTTGAACACTGAAGCTTTCTTT	CASSLDGLNTEAFF
TRBV7-9	-	-	TRBJ1-3	TGTGCCAGCAGCATGGCGGGATCTGGAAACACCATATATTTT	CASSMAGSGNTIYF
TRBV3-1/TRBV3-2	-	TRBD1	TRBJ2-2	TGTGCCAGCAGCCAACTAGGACAGGGGGCAAAGACCGGGGAGCTGTTTTTT	CASSQLGQGAKTGELFF
TRBV19	-	-	TRBJ1-2	TGTGCCAGTAGTATAGCTGGGGCAGGGGATGGCTACACCTTC	CASSIAGAGDGYTF
TRBV7-8	once	-	TRBJ1-2	TGTGCCAGCAGTCGCCCGGAGGAGGGGAGGAATGGCTACACCTTC	CASSRPEEGRNGYTF
TRBV3-1/TRBV3-2	-	-	TRBJ1-1	TGTGCCAGCAGCCAAGATGGGAGTTCCCCTGAAGCTTTCTTT	CASSQDGSSPEAFF
TRBV25-1	-	TRBD1	TRBJ2-3	TGTGCCAGCAGTGAGGGACAGGGGGCCGGCACAGATACGCAGTATTTT	CASSEGQGAGTDTQYF
TRBV7-8	-	-	TRBJ2-7	TGTGCCAGCAGCAGCGGACAGATCTACGAGCAGTACTTC	CASSSGQIYEQYF
TRBV12-3/TRBV12-4	-	-	TRBJ2-3	TGTGCCAGCTTTGGACAAAAACTTTTTTTT	CASFGQKLFF
TRBV5-4	-	-	TRBJ2-5	TGTGCCAGCAGTGTAATGGAGGGGATGGGGGAGACCCAGTACTTC	CASSVMEGMGETQYF
TRBV2	once	TRBD1	TRBJ1-1	TGTGCCAGCAGTGGACAGGGGTACACTGAAGCTTTCTTT	CASSGQGYTEAFF
TRBV7-9	-	TRBD1	TRBJ2-6	TGTGCCAGCACTCGGGGAACCGGGACAGGCTCTGGGGCCAACGTCCTGACTTTC	CASTRGTGTGSGANVLTF
TRBV3-1/TRBV3-2	-	-	TRBJ1-4	TGTGCCAGCAGCCCAGGAGGGACGTTGGGCGGAGAAAAACTGTTTTTT	CASSPGGTLGGEKLFF
TRBV7-9	few	-	TRBJ1-5	TGTGCCAGCAGCGAGGCGGGCAATCAGCCCCAGCATTTT	CASSEAGNQPQHF
TRBV7-9	-	TRBD2	TRBJ2-1	TGTGCCAGCAGCATGCTAGCGGTCCACAATGAGCAGTTCTTC	CASSMLAVHNEQFF
TRBV5-1	-	TRBD1	TRBJ2-5	TGCGCCAGCAGCTTTGCCGGACAGGGGGTGGAGACCCAGTACTTC	CASSFAGQGVETQYF
TRBV18	-	TRBD1	TRBJ1-5	TGTGCCAGCTCACGGGACAGGGGCAATCAGCCCCAGCATTTT	CASSRDRGNQPQHF
TRBV5-4	-	TRBD1	TRBJ1-6	TGTGCCAGCAGTAGACAGGGTGGGAGTTCACCCCTCCACTTT	CASSRQGGSSPLHF
TRBV19	-	TRBD1	TRBJ1-2	TGTGCCAGTAGGCGACAGGGGCGACATGGCTACACCTTC	CASRRQGRHGYTF
TRBV10-3	-	-	TRBJ1-2	TGTGCCATCAGTGACAGGGTTGGCTACACCTTC	CAISDRVGYTF